The text below deals with one TCR beta chain. The sample is drawn from a study of blood T cell repertoires in COVID-19. Germline values: CDR1 SGHVS, CDR2 FNYEAQ. This CDR3 spans 18 amino acids. Trimming cost V 5 bases and J 0 bases, with 22 bases left between them. Authors' methods: Amplified reference gene primers provided the basis for estimating nucleated cell counts. Using immunoSEQ multiplex PCR, the repertoire was profiled, and TCRdb retains in-frame clones only, with some absent. For V, J and clone size, that table is used; D and trimming come from the DNA. Of a few hundred thousand clones in the sample, roughly 90% were seen once.

The sequence derives from a man aged 40-49 years with acute or convalescent COVID-19. The rearrangement links TRBV7-6 to TRBJ1-1; the D gene is possibly TRBD1 (6 bases). The sequenced sample consisted of peripheral blood. This CDR3 is CASSPRDTLTWMNTEAFF. As DNA, the CDR3 is TGTGCCAGCAGCCCTCGGGACACTTTAACCTGGATGAACACTGAAGCTTTCTTT.